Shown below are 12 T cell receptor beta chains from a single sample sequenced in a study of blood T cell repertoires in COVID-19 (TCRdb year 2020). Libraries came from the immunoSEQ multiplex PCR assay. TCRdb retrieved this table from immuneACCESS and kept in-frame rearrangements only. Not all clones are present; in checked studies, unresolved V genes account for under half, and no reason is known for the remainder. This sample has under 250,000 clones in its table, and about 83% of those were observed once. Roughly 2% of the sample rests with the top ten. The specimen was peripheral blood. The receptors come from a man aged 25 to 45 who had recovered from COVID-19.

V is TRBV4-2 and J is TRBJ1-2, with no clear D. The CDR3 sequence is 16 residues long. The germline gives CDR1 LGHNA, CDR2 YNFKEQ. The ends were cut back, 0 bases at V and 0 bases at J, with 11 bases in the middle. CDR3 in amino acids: CASSQDLAEPNYGYTF. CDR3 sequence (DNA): TGTGCCAGCAGCCAAGATCTGGCTGAACCTAACTATGGCTACACCTTC.

The CDR3 is CSAIRVTEAFF. DNA of the CDR3: TGCAGTGCTATTCGTGTCACTGAAGCTTTCTTT. The chain combines TRBV20-1 with TRBJ1-1; D gene uncertain. Germline CDR1 reads DFQATT; CDR2 reads SNEGSKA (reference sequence). The CDR3 extends over 11 amino acids. V was trimmed by 4 bases and J by 4 bases, leaving 7 bases between them.

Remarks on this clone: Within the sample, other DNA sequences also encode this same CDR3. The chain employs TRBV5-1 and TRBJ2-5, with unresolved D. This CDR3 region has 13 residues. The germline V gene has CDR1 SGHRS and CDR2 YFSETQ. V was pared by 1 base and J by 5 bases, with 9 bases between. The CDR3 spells CASSLTSWETQYF. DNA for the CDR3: TGCGCCAGCAGCTTGACATCGTGGGAGACCCAGTACTTC.

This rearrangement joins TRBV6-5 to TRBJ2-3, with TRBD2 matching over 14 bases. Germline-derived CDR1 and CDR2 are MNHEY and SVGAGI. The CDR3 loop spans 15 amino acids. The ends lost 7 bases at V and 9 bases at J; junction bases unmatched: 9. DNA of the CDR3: TGTGCCAGCACCAGGACTAGCGGGGGGCCAATGACGCAGTATTTT. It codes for CASTRTSGGPMTQYF.

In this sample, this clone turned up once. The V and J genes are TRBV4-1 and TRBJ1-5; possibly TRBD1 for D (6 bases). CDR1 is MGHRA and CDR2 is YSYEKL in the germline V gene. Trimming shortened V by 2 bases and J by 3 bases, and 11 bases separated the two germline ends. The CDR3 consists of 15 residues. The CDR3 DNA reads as TGCGCCAGCAGCCAAAATGGACAGTCCAATCAGCCCCAGCATTTT. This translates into CASSQNGQSNQPQHF.

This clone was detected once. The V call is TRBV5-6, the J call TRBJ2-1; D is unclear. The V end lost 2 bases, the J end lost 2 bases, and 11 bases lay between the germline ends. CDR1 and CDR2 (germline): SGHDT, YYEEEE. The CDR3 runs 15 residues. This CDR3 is CASSFTPAAYNEQFF. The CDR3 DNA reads TGTGCCAGCAGCTTCACCCCCGCGGCCTACAATGAGCAGTTCTTC.

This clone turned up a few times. CDR3 amino acids: CASQLIQGGAYEQYF. Here the CDR3 DNA reads TGTGCCAGTCAGCTTATTCAGGGGGGAGCCTACGAGCAGTACTTC. This chain links TRBV7-9 with TRBJ2-7; D might be TRBD1 (7 bases). V was shortened by 9 bases and J by 2 bases, with 20 bases between the two germline ends. The CDR3 extends over 15 amino acids. Germline V gene sequence: CDR1 SEHNR, CDR2 FQNEAQ (reference sequence).

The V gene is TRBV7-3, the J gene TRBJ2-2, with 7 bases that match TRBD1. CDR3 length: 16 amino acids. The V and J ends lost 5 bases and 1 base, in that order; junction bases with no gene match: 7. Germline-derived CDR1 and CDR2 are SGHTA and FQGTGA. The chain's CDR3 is CASSLRTGLNTGELFF. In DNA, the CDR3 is TGTGCCAGCAGCCTACGGACAGGACTGAACACCGGGGAGCTGTTTTTT. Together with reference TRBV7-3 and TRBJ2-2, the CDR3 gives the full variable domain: GAGVSQTPSNKVTEKGKYVELRCDPISGHTALYWYRQSLGQGPEFLIYFQGTGAADDSGLPNDRFFAVRPEGSVSTLKIQRTERGDSAVYLCASSLRTGLNTGELFFGEGSRLTVL.

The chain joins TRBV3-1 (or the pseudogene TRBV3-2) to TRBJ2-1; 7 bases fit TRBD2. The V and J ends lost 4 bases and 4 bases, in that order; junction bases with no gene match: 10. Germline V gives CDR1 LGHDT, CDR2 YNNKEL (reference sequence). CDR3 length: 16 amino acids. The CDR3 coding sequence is TGTGCCAGCAGCCCATCAAGCGGGGTCGGGTACAATGAGCAGTTCTTC. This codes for CASSPSSGVGYNEQFF.

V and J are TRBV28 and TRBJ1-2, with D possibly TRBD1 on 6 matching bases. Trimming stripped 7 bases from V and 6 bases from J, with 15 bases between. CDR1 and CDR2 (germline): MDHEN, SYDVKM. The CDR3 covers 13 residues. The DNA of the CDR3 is TGTGCCAGCACCCCAAGGGACATTGATGGCTACACCTTC. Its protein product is CASTPRDIDGYTF.

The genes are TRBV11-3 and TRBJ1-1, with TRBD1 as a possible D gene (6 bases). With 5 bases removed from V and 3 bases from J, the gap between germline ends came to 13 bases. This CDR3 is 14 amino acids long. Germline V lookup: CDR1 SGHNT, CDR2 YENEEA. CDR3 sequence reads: CASSPTGGHTEAFF. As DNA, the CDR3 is TGTGCCAGCAGCCCAACGGGGGGGCACACTGAAGCTTTCTTT.

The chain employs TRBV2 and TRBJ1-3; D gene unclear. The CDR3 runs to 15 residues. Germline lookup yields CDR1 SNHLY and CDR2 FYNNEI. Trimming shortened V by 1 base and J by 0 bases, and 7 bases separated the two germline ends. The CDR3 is CASSEVAFSGNTIYF. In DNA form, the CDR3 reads TGTGCCAGCAGTGAAGTAGCGTTCTCTGGAAACACCATATATTTT.